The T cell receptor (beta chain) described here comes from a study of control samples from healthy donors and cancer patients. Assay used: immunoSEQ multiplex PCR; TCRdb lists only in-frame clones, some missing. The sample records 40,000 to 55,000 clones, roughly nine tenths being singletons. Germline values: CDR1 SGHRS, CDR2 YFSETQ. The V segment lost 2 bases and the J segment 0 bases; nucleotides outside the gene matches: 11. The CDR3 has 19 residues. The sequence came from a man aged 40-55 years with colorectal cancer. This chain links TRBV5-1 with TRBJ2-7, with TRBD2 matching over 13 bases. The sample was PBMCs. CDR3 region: CASSFRTSGSRNVSYEQYF. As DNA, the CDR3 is TGCGCCAGCAGCTTCCGGACTAGCGGGAGCCGCAATGTCTCCTACGAGCAGTACTTC.